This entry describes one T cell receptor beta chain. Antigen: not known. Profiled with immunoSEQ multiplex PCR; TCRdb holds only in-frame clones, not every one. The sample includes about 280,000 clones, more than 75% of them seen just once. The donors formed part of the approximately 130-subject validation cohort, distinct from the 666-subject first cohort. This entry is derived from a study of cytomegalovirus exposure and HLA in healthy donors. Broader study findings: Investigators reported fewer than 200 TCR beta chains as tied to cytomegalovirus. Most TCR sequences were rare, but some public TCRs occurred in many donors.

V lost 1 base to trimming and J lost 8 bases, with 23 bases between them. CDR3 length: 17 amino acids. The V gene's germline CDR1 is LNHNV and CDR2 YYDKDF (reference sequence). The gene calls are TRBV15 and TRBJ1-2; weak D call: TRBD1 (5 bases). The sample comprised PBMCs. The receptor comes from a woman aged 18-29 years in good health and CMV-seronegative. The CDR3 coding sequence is TGTGCCACCAGCAGAGGGGGGGTCGGGCAGGGATCGGAAGGCTACACCTTC. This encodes CATSRGGVGQGSEGYTF.